These 19 T cell receptor beta chains came from one sample sequenced in a study of CD8 T cells in Susac syndrome. An input of roughly 0.5 to 1 ug of RNA was subjected to reverse transcription using random hexamers. TCRdb ran MiXCR on the immunoSEQ multiplex PCR reads and lists one entry per CDR3 protein. The repertoire consists of 200,000 or so distinct CDR3 sequences, with 90% to 95% occurring once and the leading ten covering 0.093%. The sample was CD4+ T cells from PBMCs. Receptors were obtained from a human donor with multiple sclerosis.

CDR3 in DNA: TGTGCCACCAGCAGAGATCGTAGGGACAGTAAAGCGCGCAATGAGCAGTTCTTC. This gives the protein CATSRDRRDSKARNEQFF. This chain links TRBV15 with TRBJ2-1; TRBD1 matches at 7 bases. V lost 0 bases to trimming and J lost 6 bases; unmatched junction nucleotides: 14. The CDR3 is made up of 18 amino acids. Per the germline V gene, CDR1 is LNHNV and CDR2 is YYDKDF (reference sequence).

V is TRBV28 and J is TRBJ1-2; D remains unclear. The CDR3 extends over 13 amino acids. Trimming pared 2 bases from V and 5 bases from J, leaving 9 bases between. Germline CDR1 reads MDHEN; CDR2 reads SYDVKM. This CDR3 reads CASSLGAVYGYTF. CDR3 DNA sequence: TGTGCCAGCAGTTTAGGTGCGGTATATGGCTACACCTTC.

The chain joins TRBV30 to TRBJ2-7; 7 positions match TRBD1. CDR3 length: 13 amino acids. Trimming at V came to 7 bases and at J to 0 bases, leaving 6 bases not matched to a gene. The germline V gene encodes CDR1 GTSNPN and CDR2 SVGIG (reference sequence). CDR3 sequence reads: CAYHRDSSYEQYF. The DNA for the CDR3 is TGTGCCTATCACCGGGACAGCTCCTACGAGCAGTACTTC.

A single count supports this clonotype. This sequence joins TRBV27 and TRBJ2-7; 8 bases align to TRBD1. The CDR3 is 15 amino acids. The J segment lost 5 bases and the V segment lost 6 bases, leaving 12 bases of the junction unmatched. Germline CDR1 and CDR2: MNHEY and SMNVEV (reference sequence). CDR3 sequence reads: CASRKRATGANEQYF. The CDR3 DNA sequence: TGTGCCAGCAGGAAGCGTGCGACAGGGGCCAACGAGCAGTACTTC.

This chain links TRBV7-9 with TRBJ2-7; D unclear. This CDR3 has 12 residues. Looked up from germline, CDR1 is SEHNR and CDR2 is FQNEAQ (reference sequence). Trimming removed 3 bases from V and 4 bases from J, with 7 bases in between. CDR3 coding DNA: TGTGCCAGCAGCTTTACGTTTTACGAGCAGTACTTC. It codes for CASSFTFYEQYF. Complete variable domain (other parts from reference TRBV7-9 and TRBJ2-7): DTGVSQNPRHKITKRGQNVTFRCDPISEHNRLYWYRQTLGQGPEFLTYFQNEAQLEKSRLLSDRFSAERPKGSFSTLEIQRTEQGDSAMYLCASSFTFYEQYFGPGTRLTVT.

The rearrangement links TRBV20-1 to TRBJ1-2; D is possibly TRBD1 (5 bases). The CDR3 is 12 amino acids. Trimming took off 7 bases at V and 8 bases at J, with 17 bases between the two ends. Germline CDR1 DFQATT, CDR2 SNEGSKA (reference sequence). The CDR3 DNA reads TGCAGTGTGGCGCGAGGGGCTGGCGGCTACACCTTC. Amino acid sequence: CSVARGAGGYTF.

The chain employs TRBV18 and TRBJ2-7, with D possibly TRBD1 on 5 matching bases. Trimming removed 2 bases from V and 3 bases from J, with 11 bases in between. The CDR3 has 14 residues. Germline V gene sequence: CDR1 KGHSH, CDR2 LQKENI. In DNA, the CDR3 is TGTGCCAGCTCACCAGGTCCCAGGGACTACGAGCAGTACTTC. It specifies CASSPGPRDYEQYF.

V gene TRBV20-1 combines with J gene TRBJ2-1, with TRBD2 as a possible D gene (5 bases). This CDR3 spans 14 amino acids. The V gene lost 2 bases and the J gene lost 7 bases, with 15 bases spanning the gap. Germline V gene sequence: CDR1 DFQATT, CDR2 SNEGSKA (reference sequence). Here the CDR3 DNA reads TGCAGTGCTAGAACTGGACTCGCTGAGAATGAGCAGTTCTTC. It encodes CSARTGLAENEQFF.

The genes are TRBV5-1 and TRBJ1-1, with D uncertain. The CDR3 covers 14 residues. Germline CDR1 and CDR2: SGHRS and YFSETQ. Trimming stripped 6 bases from V and 9 bases from J, with 21 bases between. The CDR3 protein is CASTSQPDVVKAFF. CDR3 nucleotide sequence: TGCGCCAGCACTTCTCAGCCCGATGTGGTGAAAGCTTTCTTT.

This clonotype has only a few counts. The chain recombines TRBV2 with TRBJ2-7, with 7 bases matching TRBD1. V lost 9 bases to trimming and J lost 2 bases; unmatched junction nucleotides: 4. The CDR3 is made up of 12 amino acids. Germline CDR1 is SNHLY and CDR2 is FYNNEI. This CDR3 reads CASRDRPYEQYF. The CDR3 DNA is TGTGCCAGTCGGGACAGACCCTACGAGCAGTACTTC.

This chain links TRBV3-1 with TRBJ2-4; 8 nucleotides match TRBD1. CDR3 length equals 13 residues. The V and J ends lost 4 bases and 7 bases, in that order; junction bases with no gene match: 3. Per the germline V gene, CDR1 is LGHDT and CDR2 is YNNKEL (reference sequence). The CDR3, as DNA: TGTGCCAGCAGCCTGACAGGGGTGAACATTCAGTACTTC. This translates into CASSLTGVNIQYF.

The chain is built from TRBV29-1 and TRBJ2-5, with D hard to call. V was shortened by 5 bases and J by 5 bases, with 9 bases between the two germline ends. The V gene's germline CDR1 is SQVTM and CDR2 ANQGSEA. There are 11 residues in the CDR3. The chain's CDR3 is CSVSWIETQYF. CDR3 DNA: TGCAGCGTTTCTTGGATTGAGACCCAGTACTTC.

The chain is built from TRBV20-1 and TRBJ2-1; D ambiguous. Trimming pared 6 bases from V and 1 base from J, leaving 19 bases between. Germline V gene sequence: CDR1 DFQATT, CDR2 SNEGSKA (reference sequence). The CDR3 sequence is 16 residues long. In DNA, the CDR3 is TGCAGTGCCCCTATCTTGGGTAGTCAGTCCTACAATGAGCAGTTCTTC. It codes for CSAPILGSQSYNEQFF.

The chain links TRBV27 to TRBJ2-1, with D possibly TRBD1 on 6 matching bases. V lost 4 bases and J 8 bases, leaving 15 bases between the germline ends. Germline V gene lookup returns CDR1 MNHEY and CDR2 SMNVEV (reference sequence). The CDR3 loop spans 14 amino acids. The CDR3 region is CASSSRQGSHEQFF. CDR3 DNA: TGTGCCAGCAGTTCAAGGCAGGGGTCCCATGAGCAGTTCTTC.

This clonotype was recorded only once. The rearrangement uses TRBV29-1 and TRBJ2-3; D uncertain. Trimming shortened V by 7 bases and J by 0 bases, and 11 bases separated the two germline ends. The germline gives CDR1 SQVTM, CDR2 ANQGSEA. The CDR3 spans 13 residues. The CDR3: CSERPSSTDTQYF. CDR3 DNA sequence: TGCAGCGAAAGGCCATCTAGCACAGATACGCAGTATTTT.

The CDR3 DNA reads TGTGCCAGCAGTCATCAGGGCCTCTATGGCTACACCTTC. It is translated as CASSHQGLYGYTF. The V gene is TRBV27, the J gene TRBJ1-2, with D perhaps matching TRBD1 (5 bases). CDR1 is MNHEY and CDR2 is SMNVEV in the germline V gene (reference sequence). CDR3 length: 13 residues. V was shortened by 5 bases and J by 4 bases, with 11 bases between the two germline ends.

The chain is built from TRBV25-1 and TRBJ1-1; the D is unclear. There are 12 residues in the CDR3. CDR1 and CDR2 from the germline V gene are MGHDK and SYGVNS. Trimming stripped 3 bases from V and 8 bases from J, with 10 bases between. CDR3 region: CASSDFTLEAFF. In nucleotides, the CDR3 is TGTGCCAGCAGTGATTTTACTTTAGAAGCTTTCTTT. Supplemented by reference TRBV25-1 and TRBJ1-1, the full variable domain reads EADIYQTPRYLVIGTGKKITLECSQTMGHDKMYWYQQDPGMELHLIHYSYGVNSTEKGDLSSESTVSRIRTEHFPLTLESARPSHTSQYLCASSDFTLEAFFGQGTRLTVV.

This clonotype turned up a few times. The V gene is TRBV7-9, the J gene TRBJ2-1; 8 nucleotides align to TRBD2. With V trimmed by 3 bases and J by 4 bases, 2 bases remained unmatched. Germline CDR1 SEHNR, CDR2 FQNEAQ (reference sequence). The CDR3 has 14 residues. This CDR3 reads CASSLGTRYNEQFF. CDR3 in DNA: TGTGCCAGCAGCTTGGGGACTAGGTACAATGAGCAGTTCTTC.

This rearrangement joins TRBV6-2 or TRBV6-3 to TRBJ2-7, with a weak D call TRBD2 (7 bases). V was shortened by 4 bases and J by 2 bases, with 12 bases between the two germline ends. Germline V gene lookup returns CDR1 MNHEY and CDR2 SVGEGT. The CDR3 consists of 14 residues. The CDR3 nucleotides are TGTGCCAGCAGTTCCCGGGGGGCCGCCTACGAGCAGTACTTC. Residues: CASSSRGAAYEQYF.